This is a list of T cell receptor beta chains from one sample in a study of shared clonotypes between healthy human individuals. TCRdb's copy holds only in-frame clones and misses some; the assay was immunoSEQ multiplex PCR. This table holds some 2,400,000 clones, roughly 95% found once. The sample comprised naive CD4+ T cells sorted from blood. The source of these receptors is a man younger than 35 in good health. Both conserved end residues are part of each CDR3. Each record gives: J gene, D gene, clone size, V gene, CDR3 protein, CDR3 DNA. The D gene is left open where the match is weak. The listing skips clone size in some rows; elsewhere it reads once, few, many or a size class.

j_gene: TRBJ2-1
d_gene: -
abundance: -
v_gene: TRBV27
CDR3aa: CASSSFLSDEQFF
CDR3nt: TGTGCCAGCAGTTCCTTCCTCTCCGATGAGCAGTTCTTC

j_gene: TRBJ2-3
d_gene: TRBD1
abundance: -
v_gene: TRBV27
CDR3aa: CASSFLVGTGGGTDTQYF
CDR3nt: TGTGCCAGCAGTTTCCTAGTCGGGACAGGGGGCGGCACAGATACGCAGTATTTT

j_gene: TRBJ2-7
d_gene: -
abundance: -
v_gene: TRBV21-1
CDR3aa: CASSKDPGSSYEQYF
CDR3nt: TGTGCCAGCAGCAAAGATCCAGGGAGCTCCTACGAGCAGTACTTC

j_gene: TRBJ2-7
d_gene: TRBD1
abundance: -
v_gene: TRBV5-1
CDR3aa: CASSRGQAYEQYF
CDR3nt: TGCGCCAGCAGCCGGGGACAGGCCTACGAGCAGTACTTC

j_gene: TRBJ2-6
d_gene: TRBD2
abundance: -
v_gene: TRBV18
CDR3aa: CASSSFAGGTSGANVLTF
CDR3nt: TGTGCCAGCTCATCATTTGCGGGGGGCACCTCTGGGGCCAACGTCCTGACTTTC

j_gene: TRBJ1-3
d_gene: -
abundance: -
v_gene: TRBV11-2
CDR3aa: CASSSGFGNTIYF
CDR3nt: TGTGCCAGCAGCTCGGGCTTCGGAAACACCATATATTTT

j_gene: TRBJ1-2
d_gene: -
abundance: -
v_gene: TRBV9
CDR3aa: CASSVASQNYGYTF
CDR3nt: TGTGCCAGCAGCGTAGCTAGTCAGAACTATGGCTACACCTTC

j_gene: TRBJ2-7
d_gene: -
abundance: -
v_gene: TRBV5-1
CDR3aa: CASSLVMGAGEQYF
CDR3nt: TGCGCCAGCAGCTTGGTCATGGGGGCGGGCGAGCAGTACTTC

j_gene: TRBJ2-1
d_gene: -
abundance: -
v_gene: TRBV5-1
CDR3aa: CASSLGDNYNEQFF
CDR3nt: TGCGCCAGCAGCTTAGGAGACAACTACAATGAGCAGTTCTTC

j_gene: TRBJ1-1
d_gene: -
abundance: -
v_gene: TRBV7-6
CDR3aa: CASSLVARGNTEAFF
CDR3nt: TGTGCCAGCAGCTTAGTCGCCCGGGGGAACACTGAAGCTTTCTTT

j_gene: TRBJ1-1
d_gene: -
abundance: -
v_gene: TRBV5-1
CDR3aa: CASSLGSTEAFF
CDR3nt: TGCGCCAGCAGCTTAGGGAGTACTGAAGCTTTCTTT

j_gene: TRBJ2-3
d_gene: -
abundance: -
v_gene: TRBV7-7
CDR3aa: CASSEDPGTDTQYF
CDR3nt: TGTGCTAGCAGCGAAGATCCTGGGACAGATACGCAGTATTTT

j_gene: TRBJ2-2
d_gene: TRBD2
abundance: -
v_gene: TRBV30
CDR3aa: CAWTSGTVGELFF
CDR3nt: TGTGCCTGGACTAGCGGGACTGTCGGGGAGCTGTTTTTT

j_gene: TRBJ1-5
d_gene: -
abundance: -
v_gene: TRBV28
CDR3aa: CASSSQGLGNQPQHF
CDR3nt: TGTGCCAGCAGTTCACAGGGTTTAGGCAATCAGCCCCAGCATTTT

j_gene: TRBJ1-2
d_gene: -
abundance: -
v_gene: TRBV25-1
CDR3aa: CASSDLTRGYGYTF
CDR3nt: TGTGCCAGCAGTGATTTGACCAGGGGCTATGGCTACACCTTC

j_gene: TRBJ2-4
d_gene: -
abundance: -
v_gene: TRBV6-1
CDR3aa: CASSDLLGLWYF
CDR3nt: TGTGCCAGCAGTGACCTATTGGGGCTATGGTACTTC

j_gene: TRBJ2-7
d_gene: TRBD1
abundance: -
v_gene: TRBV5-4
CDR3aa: CASSPDRGRSEQYF
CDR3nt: TGTGCCAGCAGCCCGGACAGGGGGCGGTCCGAGCAGTACTTC

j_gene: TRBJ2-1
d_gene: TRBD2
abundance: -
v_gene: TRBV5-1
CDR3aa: CASSFSSGSNEQFF
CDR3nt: TGCGCCAGCAGCTTCTCTAGCGGGAGTAATGAGCAGTTCTTC

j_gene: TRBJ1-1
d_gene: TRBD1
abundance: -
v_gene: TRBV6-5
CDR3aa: CATYRGNTEAFF
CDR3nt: TGTGCCACCTACAGGGGGAACACTGAAGCTTTCTTT

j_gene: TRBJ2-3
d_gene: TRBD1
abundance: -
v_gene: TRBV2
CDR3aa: CAGNVRGPQDTQYF
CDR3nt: TGTGCCGGAAACGTTAGGGGGCCCCAGGATACGCAGTATTTT

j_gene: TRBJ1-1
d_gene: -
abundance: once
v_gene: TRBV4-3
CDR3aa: CASSQEGGNTEAFF
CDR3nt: TGCGCCAGCAGCCAAGAGGGGGGGAACACTGAAGCTTTCTTT

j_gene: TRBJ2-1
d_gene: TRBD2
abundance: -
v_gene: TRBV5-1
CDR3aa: CASSLGSLAASYNEQFF
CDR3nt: TGCGCCAGCAGCTTGGGGTCTCTAGCGGCCTCCTACAATGAGCAGTTCTTC

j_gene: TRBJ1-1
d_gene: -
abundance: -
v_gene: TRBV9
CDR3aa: CASSVTGLQNTEAFF
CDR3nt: TGTGCCAGCAGCGTAACCGGACTACAAAACACTGAAGCTTTCTTT

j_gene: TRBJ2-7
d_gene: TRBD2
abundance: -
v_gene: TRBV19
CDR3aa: CASSSRSSGPYEQYF
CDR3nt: TGTGCCAGTAGTTCCCGCTCTAGCGGGCCCTACGAGCAGTACTTC

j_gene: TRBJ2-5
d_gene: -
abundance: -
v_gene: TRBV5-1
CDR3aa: CASSFREGPETQYF
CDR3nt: TGCGCCAGCAGCTTCCGAGAGGGACCAGAGACCCAGTACTTC

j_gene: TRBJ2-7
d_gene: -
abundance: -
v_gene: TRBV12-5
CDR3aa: CASGLEQGRSYEQYF
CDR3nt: TGTGCTAGTGGTTTGGAACAGGGTCGAAGCTACGAGCAGTACTTC

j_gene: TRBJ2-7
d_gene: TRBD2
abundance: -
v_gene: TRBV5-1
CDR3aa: CASSLAGGTRSYEQYF
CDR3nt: TGCGCCAGCAGCTTGGCCGGGGGGACTCGCTCCTACGAGCAGTACTTC

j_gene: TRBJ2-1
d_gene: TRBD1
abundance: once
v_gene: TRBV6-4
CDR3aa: CASSNTGGNEQFF
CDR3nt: TGTGCCAGCAGTAACACAGGGGGCAATGAGCAGTTCTTC

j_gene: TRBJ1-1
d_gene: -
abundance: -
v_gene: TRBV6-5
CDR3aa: CASKQWNTEAFF
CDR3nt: TGTGCCAGCAAACAGTGGAACACTGAAGCTTTCTTT

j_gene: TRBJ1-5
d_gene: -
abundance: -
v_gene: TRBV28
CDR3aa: CASSSPEGSNQPQHF
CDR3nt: TGTGCCAGCAGTTCGCCTGAGGGGTCCAATCAGCCCCAGCATTTT

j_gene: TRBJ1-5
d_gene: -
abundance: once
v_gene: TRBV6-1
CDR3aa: CASSEAGVSQPQHF
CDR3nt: TGTGCCAGCAGTGAAGCGGGCGTCAGTCAGCCCCAGCATTTT

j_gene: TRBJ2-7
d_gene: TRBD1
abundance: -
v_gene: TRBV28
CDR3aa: CASSSTGTGGFYEQYF
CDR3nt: TGTGCCAGCAGTTCGACCGGGACAGGGGGGTTCTACGAGCAGTACTTC

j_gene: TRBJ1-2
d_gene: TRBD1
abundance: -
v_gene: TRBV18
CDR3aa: CASSPDRGGYGYTF
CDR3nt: TGTGCCAGCTCACCCGACAGGGGCGGCTATGGCTACACCTTC

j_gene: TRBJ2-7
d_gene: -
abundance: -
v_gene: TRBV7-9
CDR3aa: CASRKAGSSSGEQYF
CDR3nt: TGTGCCAGCAGGAAGGCCGGGAGTTCCTCCGGCGAGCAGTACTTC

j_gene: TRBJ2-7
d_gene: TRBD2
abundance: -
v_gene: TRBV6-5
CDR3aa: CASKGGGAYEQYF
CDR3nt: TGTGCCAGCAAGGGCGGGGGGGCCTACGAGCAGTACTTC

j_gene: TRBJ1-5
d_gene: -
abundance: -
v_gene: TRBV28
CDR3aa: CASSLVGQPQHF
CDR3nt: TGTGCCAGCAGTTTAGTAGGGCAGCCCCAGCATTTT

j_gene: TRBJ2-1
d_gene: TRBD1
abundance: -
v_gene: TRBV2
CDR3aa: CASSGRTGGVYNEQFF
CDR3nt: TGTGCCAGCAGTGGACGGACAGGGGGCGTCTACAATGAGCAGTTCTTC

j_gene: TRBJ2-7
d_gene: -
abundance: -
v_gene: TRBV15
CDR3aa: CATSRDGGYYEQYF
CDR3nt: TGTGCCACCAGCAGAGATGGGGGTTACTACGAGCAGTACTTC

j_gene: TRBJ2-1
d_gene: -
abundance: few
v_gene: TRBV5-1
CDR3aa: CASSPGGGGSYNEQFF
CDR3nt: TGCGCCAGCAGCCCCGGGGGAGGTGGGTCCTACAATGAGCAGTTCTTC

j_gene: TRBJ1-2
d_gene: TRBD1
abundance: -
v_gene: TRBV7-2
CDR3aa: CATRGQGVYGYTF
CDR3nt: TGTGCCACTCGGGGACAGGGGGTGTATGGCTACACCTTC

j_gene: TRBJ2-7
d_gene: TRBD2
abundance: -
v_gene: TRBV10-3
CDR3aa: CAISESLGLANYEQYF
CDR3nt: TGTGCCATCAGTGAGTCGTTGGGACTAGCAAATTACGAGCAGTACTTC

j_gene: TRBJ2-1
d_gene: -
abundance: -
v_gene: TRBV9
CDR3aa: CASSVSSRNEQFF
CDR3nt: TGTGCCAGCAGCGTATCCTCCCGAAATGAGCAGTTCTTC

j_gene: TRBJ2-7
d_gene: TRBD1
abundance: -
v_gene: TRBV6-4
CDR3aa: CASSGPGTGSYEQYF
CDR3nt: TGTGCCAGCAGTGGACCCGGGACAGGGTCCTACGAGCAGTACTTC

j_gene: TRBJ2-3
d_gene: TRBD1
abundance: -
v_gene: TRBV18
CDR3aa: CASSPLAGGIVADTQYF
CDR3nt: TGTGCCAGCTCACCACTCGCAGGGGGAATAGTGGCAGATACGCAGTATTTT

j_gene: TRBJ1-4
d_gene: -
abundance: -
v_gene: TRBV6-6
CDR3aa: CASSYSIGRSEKLFF
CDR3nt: TGTGCCAGCAGTTACTCGATTGGCAGAAGCGAAAAACTGTTTTTT

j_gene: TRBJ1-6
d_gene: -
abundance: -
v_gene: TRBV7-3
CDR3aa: CASSSTDSRGSPLHF
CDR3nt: TGTGCCAGCAGCTCGACAGATTCAAGGGGTTCACCCCTCCACTTT

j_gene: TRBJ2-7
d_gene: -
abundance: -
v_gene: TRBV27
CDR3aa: CASSHSAPSYEQYF
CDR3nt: TGTGCCAGCAGTCATTCCGCTCCCTCCTACGAGCAGTACTTC

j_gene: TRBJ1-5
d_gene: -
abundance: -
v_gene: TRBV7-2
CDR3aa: CASSLEGSRQPQHF
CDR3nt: TGTGCCAGCAGCTTAGAAGGGTCCCGGCAGCCCCAGCATTTT

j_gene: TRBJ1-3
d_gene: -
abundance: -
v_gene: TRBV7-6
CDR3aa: CASSLVGGNTIYF
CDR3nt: TGTGCCAGCAGCTTGGTAGGAGGAAACACCATATATTTT

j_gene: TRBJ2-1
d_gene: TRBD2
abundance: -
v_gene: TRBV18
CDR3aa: CASSPRASGTNNEQFF
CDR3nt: TGTGCCAGCTCACCACGAGCTAGCGGGACTAACAATGAGCAGTTCTTC

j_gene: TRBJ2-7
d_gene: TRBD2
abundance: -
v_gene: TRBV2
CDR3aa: CASSQTYGGVPSYEQYF
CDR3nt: TGTGCCAGCAGTCAGACCTACGGGGGGGTTCCCTCCTACGAGCAGTACTTC

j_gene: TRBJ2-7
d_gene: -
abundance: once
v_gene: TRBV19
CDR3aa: CASSMGVGVGEQYF
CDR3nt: TGTGCCAGTTCGATGGGAGTCGGGGTCGGCGAGCAGTACTTC

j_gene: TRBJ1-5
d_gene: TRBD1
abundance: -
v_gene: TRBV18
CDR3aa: CASSPGQGQESNQPQHF
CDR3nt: TGTGCCAGCTCACCCGGCCAGGGACAGGAAAGCAATCAGCCCCAGCATTTT